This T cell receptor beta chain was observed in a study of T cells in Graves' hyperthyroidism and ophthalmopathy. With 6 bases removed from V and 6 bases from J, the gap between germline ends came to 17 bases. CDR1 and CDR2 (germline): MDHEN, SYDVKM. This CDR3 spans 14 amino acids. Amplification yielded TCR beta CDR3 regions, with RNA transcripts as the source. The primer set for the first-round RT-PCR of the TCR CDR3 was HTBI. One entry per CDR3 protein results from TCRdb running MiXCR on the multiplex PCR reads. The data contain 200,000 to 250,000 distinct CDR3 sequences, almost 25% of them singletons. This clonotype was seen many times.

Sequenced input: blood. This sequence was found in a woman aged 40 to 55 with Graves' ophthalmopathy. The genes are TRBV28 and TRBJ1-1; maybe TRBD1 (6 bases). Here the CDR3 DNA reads TGTGCCAGCAGCCCAGGGGTTCCAAACGCTGAAGCTTTCTTT. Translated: CASSPGVPNAEAFF.